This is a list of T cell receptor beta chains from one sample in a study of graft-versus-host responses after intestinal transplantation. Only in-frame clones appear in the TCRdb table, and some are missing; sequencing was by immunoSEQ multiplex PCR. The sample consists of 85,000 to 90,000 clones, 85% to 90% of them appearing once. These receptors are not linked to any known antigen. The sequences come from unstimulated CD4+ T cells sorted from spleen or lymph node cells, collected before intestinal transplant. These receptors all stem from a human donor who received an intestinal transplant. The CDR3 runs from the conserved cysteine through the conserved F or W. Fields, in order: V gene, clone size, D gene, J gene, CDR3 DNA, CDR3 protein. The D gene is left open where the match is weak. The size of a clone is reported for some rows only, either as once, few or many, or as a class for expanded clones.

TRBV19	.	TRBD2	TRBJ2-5	TGTGCCAGTAGTATGGGGCTAGCGGGGGGCCGGGAGACCCAGTACTTC	CASSMGLAGGRETQYF
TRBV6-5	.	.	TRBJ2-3	TGTGCCAGCAGTTACGGCCGGGGCACAGATACGCAGTATTTT	CASSYGRGTDTQYF
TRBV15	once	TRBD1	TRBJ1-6	TGTGCCACCAGCAGAGATCCCGACAGGGGGGGATCACCCCTCCACTTT	CATSRDPDRGGSPLHF
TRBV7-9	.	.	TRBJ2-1	TGTGCCAGCAGCTTAGCGGCAGTCGAAGAGCAGTTCTTC	CASSLAAVEEQFF
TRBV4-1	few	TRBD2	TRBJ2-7	TGCGCCAGCAGCCAAGGGCAACTAGCGGGGGGAGGGCAGTACTTC	CASSQGQLAGGGQYF
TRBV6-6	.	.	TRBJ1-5	TGTGCCAGCAGTTGGACAGCTAGCAATCAGCCCCAGCATTTT	CASSWTASNQPQHF
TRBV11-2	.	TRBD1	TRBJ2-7	TGTGCCAGCAGCTCAAGACAGGGTTGGGTCTACGAGCAGTACTTC	CASSSRQGWVYEQYF
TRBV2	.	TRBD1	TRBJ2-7	TGTGCCAGCAGGGGGACAGGCGTCTCCTACGAGCAGTACTTC	CASRGTGVSYEQYF
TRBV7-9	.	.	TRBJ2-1	TGTGCCAGCAGCCTTGACCTAGCGTGGAATGAGCAGTTCTTC	CASSLDLAWNEQFF
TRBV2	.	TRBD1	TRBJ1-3	TGTGCCAGCAGTGAGGCCGGGACAGCGAGGGACACCATATATTTT	CASSEAGTARDTIYF
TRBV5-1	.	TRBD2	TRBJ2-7	TGCGCCAGCAGCTCCGGGGGACTAGCGGGCCACTACGAGCAGTACTTC	CASSSGGLAGHYEQYF
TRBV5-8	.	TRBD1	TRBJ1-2	TGTGCCAGCAGCAACAGGGGTGGTGGCTACACCTTC	CASSNRGGGYTF
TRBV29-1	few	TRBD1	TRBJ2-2	TGCAGCGTTGGGGGACAGAAATCGAACACCGGGGAGCTGTTTTTT	CSVGGQKSNTGELFF
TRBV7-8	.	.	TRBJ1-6	TGTGCCAGCAGCTACCGGGCCCCGGGGTCACCCCTCCACTTT	CASSYRAPGSPLHF
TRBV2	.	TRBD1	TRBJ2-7	TGTGCCAGCACCTGGGGGACAGGGGGCGACGAGCAGTACTTC	CASTWGTGGDEQYF
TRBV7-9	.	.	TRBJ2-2	TGTGCCAGCAGCTTAATAGTTCCCGGGGAGCTGTTTTTT	CASSLIVPGELFF
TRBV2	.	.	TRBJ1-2	TGTGCCAGCATGGAGGGGTCGGGCGGCTACACCTTC	CASMEGSGGYTF
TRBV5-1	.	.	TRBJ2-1	TGCGCCAGCAGCTTGGCGGCGGGCGAGGGCTACAATGAGCAGTTCTTC	CASSLAAGEGYNEQFF
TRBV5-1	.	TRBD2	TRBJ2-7	TGCGCCAGCAGCTTCTCTCGTCTAGCGGGGGGCTACGAGCAGTACTTC	CASSFSRLAGGYEQYF
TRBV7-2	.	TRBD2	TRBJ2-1	TGTGCCAGCAGCTTAGTCCGGGAGGGTGAGCAGTTCTTC	CASSLVREGEQFF
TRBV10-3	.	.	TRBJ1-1	TGTGCCATCAGTGGGGGGCCAGCGACTACTGAAGCTTTCTTT	CAISGGPATTEAFF
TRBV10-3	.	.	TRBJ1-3	TGTGCCATCAGTGAGTCCGGTTCTGGAAACACCATATATTTT	CAISESGSGNTIYF
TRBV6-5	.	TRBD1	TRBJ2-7	TGTGCCAGCAGTCCAGGGACAGGGCTAGGAGAGCAGTACTTC	CASSPGTGLGEQYF
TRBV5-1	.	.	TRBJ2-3	TGCGCCAGCAGAAGAGCGGCCAGCACAGATACGCAGTATTTT	CASRRAASTDTQYF
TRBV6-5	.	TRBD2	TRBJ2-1	TGTGCCAGCAGTTACCCAGGTTTTAGCGGGGGCAATGAGCAGTTCTTC	CASSYPGFSGGNEQFF
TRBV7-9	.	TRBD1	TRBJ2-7	TGTGCCAGCAGCTTGAGGGGGACAGGGAAGAACGAGCAGTACTTC	CASSLRGTGKNEQYF
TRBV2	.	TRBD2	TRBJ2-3	TGTGCCAGCAGTGAGTCCCTAGCGGGGGGGGATACGCAGTATTTT	CASSESLAGGDTQYF
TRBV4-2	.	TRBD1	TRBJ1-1	TGTGCCAGCAGCCAAGCAGGGGGGCCAGGCACTGAAGCTTTCTTT	CASSQAGGPGTEAFF
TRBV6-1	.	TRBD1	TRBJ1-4	TGTGCCAGCAGTCTAAAAACAGGGGGAGGTGAAAAACTGTTTTTT	CASSLKTGGGEKLFF
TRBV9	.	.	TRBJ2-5	TGTGCCAGCAGCGTAGCTGGGTCGGGGACCCAGTACTTC	CASSVAGSGTQYF
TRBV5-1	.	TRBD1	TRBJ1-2	TGCGCCAGCAGCGACCCGACAGGGCTCTATGGCTACACCTTC	CASSDPTGLYGYTF
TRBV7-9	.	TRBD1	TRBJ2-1	TGTGCCAGCAGCGCCACAGGGGCCGCACCCTACAATGAGCAGTTCTTC	CASSATGAAPYNEQFF
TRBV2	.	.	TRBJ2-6	TGTGCCAGCAGGCGGGCACCTCCGGGGTCTGGGGCCAACGTCCTGACTTTC	CASRRAPPGSGANVLTF
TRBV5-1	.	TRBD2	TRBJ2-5	TGCGCCAGCAACGCGGGTCTAGCGGAAGAGACCCAGTACTTC	CASNAGLAEETQYF
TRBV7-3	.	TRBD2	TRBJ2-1	TGTGCCAGCAGTCCCACCCGGGGAACTACGGGGGGGCAGAATGAGCAGTTCTTC	CASSPTRGTTGGQNEQFF
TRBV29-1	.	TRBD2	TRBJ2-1	TGCAGCGCCGAGCGGGGGGGCGGCAATGAGCAGTTCTTC	CSAERGGGNEQFF
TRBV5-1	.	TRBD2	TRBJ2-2	TGCGCCAGCAGCTTAGCGGGGGCGGTCACCGGGGAGCTGTTTTTT	CASSLAGAVTGELFF
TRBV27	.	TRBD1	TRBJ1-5	TGTGCCAGCAGTAACAGGGGCCATAGCAATCAGCCCCAGCATTTT	CASSNRGHSNQPQHF
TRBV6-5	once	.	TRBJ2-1	TGTGCCAGCAAATGGGCTCCGAGCTCCTACAATGAGCAGTTCTTC	CASKWAPSSYNEQFF
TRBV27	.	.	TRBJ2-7	TGTGCCAGCAGTTTTGGGCTATGGTCCTACGAGCAGTACTTC	CASSFGLWSYEQYF
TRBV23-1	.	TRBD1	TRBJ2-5	TGCGCCAGCAGTCAAGAGGACAGGTGGGGGGAGACCCAGTACTTC	CASSQEDRWGETQYF
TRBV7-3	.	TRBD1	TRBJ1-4	TGTGCCAGCAGCTTAAGTAGGGGACAGGGGGCTTGTAATGAAAAACTGTTTTTT	CASSLSRGQGACNEKLFF
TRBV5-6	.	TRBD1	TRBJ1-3	TGTGCCAGCAGTTTACGGACAGGGAGCTTAAACACCATATATTTT	CASSLRTGSLNTIYF
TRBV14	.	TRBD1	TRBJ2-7	TGTGCCAGCAGCCACCAGGGGACAGGCTACGAGCAGTACTTC	CASSHQGTGYEQYF
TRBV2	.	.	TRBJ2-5	TGTGCCAGCGTAGTATCTCGTGAGCAAGAGACCCAGTACTTC	CASVVSREQETQYF
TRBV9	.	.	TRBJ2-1	TGTGCCAGCAGCGTAGATATTCGGGATGGTGAGCAGTTCTTC	CASSVDIRDGEQFF
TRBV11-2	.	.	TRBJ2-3	TGTGCCAACAGCGCGGGGCACTGGGATACGCAGTATTTT	CANSAGHWDTQYF
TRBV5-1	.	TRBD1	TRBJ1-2	TGCGCCAGCAGCTCGGGACAGGGGCTTTATGGCTACACCTTC	CASSSGQGLYGYTF
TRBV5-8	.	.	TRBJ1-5	TGTGCCAGCAGCCCCTACAGGGACAATCAGCCCCAGCATTTT	CASSPYRDNQPQHF
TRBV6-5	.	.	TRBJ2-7	TGTGCCAGTCACGGGAGCAGGGCCTACGAGCAGTACTTC	CASHGSRAYEQYF
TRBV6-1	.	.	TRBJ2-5	TGTGCCAGCAGTGTAGGGGTAGTTCTGGAGACCCAGTACTTC	CASSVGVVLETQYF
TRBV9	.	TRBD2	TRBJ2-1	TGTGCCAGCAGCGTAGGTCTAGCGGGACCGAATCAGTTCTTC	CASSVGLAGPNQFF
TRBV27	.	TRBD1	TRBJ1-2	TGTGCCAGCACCTCCGGGGGACAGGGGTTTCCGGGCGGCTACACCTTC	CASTSGGQGFPGGYTF
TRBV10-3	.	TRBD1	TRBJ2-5	TGTGCCATCAGTGGGTCCGGGACAGGGAGGGAGACCCAGTACTTC	CAISGSGTGRETQYF
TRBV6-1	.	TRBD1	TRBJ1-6	TGTGCCAGCAGGAACGGACAGGGGAATTCACCCCTCCACTTT	CASRNGQGNSPLHF
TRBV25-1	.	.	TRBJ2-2	TGTGCCAGCTCTCGGGTTGGCCGGAACACCGGGGAGCTGTTTTTT	CASSRVGRNTGELFF
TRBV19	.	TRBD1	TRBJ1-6	TGTGCCAGTAGGCATGGACAGGGTATTGGTTCACCCCTCCACTTT	CASRHGQGIGSPLHF